These T cell receptor beta chains were read from a single sample in a study of shared clonotypes between healthy human individuals. Libraries were prepared by immunoSEQ multiplex PCR; TCRdb keeps only in-frame clonotypes and omits some of them. The table includes roughly 640,000 clones, roughly 97% detected once. Sequenced material: naive CD4+ T cells sorted from blood. These receptors were collected from a woman in her 30s in good health. CDR3s include the opening cysteine and the closing phenylalanine or tryptophan. A D gene is named only where the DNA matches it firmly. Size is stated for part of the rows, as once, few or many counts, or as a class when the clone is expanded.

size: NA; V: TRBV19; J: TRBJ1-2; D: TRBD1; CDR3: CASSMMGQGLYGYTF; DNA: TGTGCCAGTAGTATGATGGGACAGGGGCTCTATGGCTACACCTTC
size: NA; V: TRBV6-6; J: TRBJ1-1; D: TRBD1; CDR3: CASSMTGPEAFF; DNA: TGTGCCAGCAGTATGACAGGGCCTGAAGCTTTCTTT
size: once; V: TRBV2; J: TRBJ1-1; D: NA; CDR3: CASSRTEGSWNTEAFF; DNA: TGTGCCAGCAGTCGCACGGAGGGGAGTTGGAACACTGAAGCTTTCTTT
size: NA; V: TRBV2; J: TRBJ2-3; D: TRBD1; CDR3: CASSGLTGGFRNTDTQYF; DNA: TGTGCCAGCAGCGGGCTTACAGGGGGTTTTAGAAACACAGATACGCAGTATTTT
size: NA; V: TRBV5-4; J: TRBJ2-5; D: NA; CDR3: CADSTRIGETQYF; DNA: TGTGCCGACTCCACTAGAATTGGGGAGACCCAGTACTTC
size: NA; V: TRBV5-6; J: TRBJ2-5; D: TRBD2; CDR3: CASSSFSGGGETQYF; DNA: TGTGCCAGCAGCTCCTTTTCGGGAGGGGGAGAGACCCAGTACTTC
size: NA; V: TRBV28; J: TRBJ1-2; D: NA; CDR3: CASRTGQGEGYTF; DNA: TGTGCCAGCAGGACCGGGCAGGGAGAAGGCTACACCTTC
size: NA; V: TRBV14; J: TRBJ2-3; D: NA; CDR3: CASSRKWTSTDTQYF; DNA: TGTGCCAGCAGCCGGAAATGGACCAGCACAGATACGCAGTATTTT
size: NA; V: TRBV28; J: TRBJ2-7; D: TRBD2; CDR3: CASRISGSGYEQYF; DNA: TGTGCCAGCAGGATTAGCGGGAGCGGGTACGAGCAGTACTTC
size: NA; V: TRBV5-4; J: TRBJ2-7; D: NA; CDR3: CASSLATVQGRNEQYF; DNA: TGTGCCAGCAGCTTGGCCACAGTACAGGGGAGGAACGAGCAGTACTTC
size: once; V: TRBV10-1; J: TRBJ2-2; D: TRBD2; CDR3: CASSGTSGTNTGELFF; DNA: TGCGCCAGCAGTGGGACTAGCGGGACGAACACCGGGGAGCTGTTTTTT
size: once; V: TRBV27; J: TRBJ2-7; D: TRBD1; CDR3: CATTPGTGGEQYF; DNA: TGTGCCACCACTCCCGGGACAGGGGGCGAGCAGTACTTC
size: NA; V: TRBV9; J: TRBJ1-2; D: NA; CDR3: CASSLQETLLYGYTF; DNA: TGTGCCAGCAGCTTACAGGAGACTTTACTCTATGGCTACACCTTC
size: NA; V: TRBV11-2; J: TRBJ2-7; D: NA; CDR3: CASSQDPYEQYF; DNA: TGTGCCAGCAGCCAAGACCCCTACGAGCAGTACTTC
size: NA; V: TRBV9; J: TRBJ2-3; D: TRBD2; CDR3: CASSISGIGISTQYF; DNA: TGTGCCAGCAGCATTAGCGGGATTGGGATCTCTACGCAGTATTTT
size: NA; V: TRBV2; J: TRBJ1-2; D: TRBD1; CDR3: CASDVAGQGIDGYTF; DNA: TGTGCCAGCGACGTCGCCGGACAGGGAATTGATGGCTACACCTTC
size: NA; V: TRBV6-1; J: TRBJ1-2; D: TRBD1; CDR3: CASSEAVTGKYYGYTF; DNA: TGTGCCAGCAGTGAAGCAGTGACAGGGAAGTACTATGGCTACACCTTC
size: NA; V: TRBV5-4; J: TRBJ1-2; D: NA; CDR3: CASSPTQGFRDGYTF; DNA: TGTGCCAGCAGCCCAACTCAGGGGTTTAGGGATGGCTACACCTTC
size: NA; V: TRBV6-1; J: TRBJ2-7; D: NA; CDR3: CASTPRGDRTYEQYF; DNA: TGTGCCAGCACTCCCCGCGGGGACAGAACCTACGAGCAGTACTTC
size: NA; V: TRBV27; J: TRBJ2-5; D: TRBD2; CDR3: CASSLSPSGQETQYF; DNA: TGTGCCAGCAGTTTATCACCTAGCGGGCAAGAGACCCAGTACTTC
size: NA; V: TRBV2; J: TRBJ1-1; D: NA; CDR3: CASSPQGGYTEAFF; DNA: TGTGCCAGCAGTCCACAGGGAGGATACACTGAAGCTTTCTTT
size: NA; V: TRBV7-2; J: TRBJ2-7; D: NA; CDR3: CASSLVLLTRSEQYF; DNA: TGTGCCAGCAGCTTAGTACTACTCACTAGGTCCGAGCAGTACTTC
size: NA; V: TRBV5-4; J: TRBJ2-7; D: NA; CDR3: CASSAAPLYEQYF; DNA: TGTGCCAGCAGCGCCGCTCCACTCTACGAGCAGTACTTC
size: NA; V: TRBV5-4; J: TRBJ2-7; D: NA; CDR3: CASSDKDRSSYEQYF; DNA: TGTGCCAGCAGCGATAAAGACAGGTCCTCCTACGAGCAGTACTTC
size: NA; V: TRBV5-6; J: TRBJ1-2; D: NA; CDR3: CASSLQGQAIYGYTF; DNA: TGTGCCAGCAGCTTGCAGGGGCAGGCTATCTATGGCTACACCTTC
size: NA; V: TRBV7-9; J: TRBJ2-1; D: NA; CDR3: CASSLVLARYEQFF; DNA: TGTGCCAGCAGCTTAGTTCTGGCCAGGTATGAGCAGTTCTTC
size: NA; V: TRBV18; J: TRBJ2-1; D: TRBD2; CDR3: CASSPPVTSGRAGEQFF; DNA: TGTGCCAGCTCACCGCCGGTGACTAGCGGGAGGGCCGGTGAGCAGTTCTTC
size: NA; V: TRBV4-1; J: TRBJ1-2; D: NA; CDR3: CASSPYRSPYGYTF; DNA: TGCGCCAGCAGCCCGTACAGGAGCCCCTATGGCTACACCTTC
size: once; V: TRBV6-1; J: TRBJ2-2; D: NA; CDR3: CASSVDGPGELFF; DNA: TGTGCCAGCAGTGTCGACGGACCCGGGGAGCTGTTTTTT
size: NA; V: TRBV20-1; J: TRBJ2-7; D: NA; CDR3: CSARGSYEQYF; DNA: TGCAGTGCCCGAGGCAGCTACGAGCAGTACTTC
size: once; V: TRBV7-3; J: TRBJ2-2; D: NA; CDR3: CASSYTGPTGELFF; DNA: TGTGCCAGCAGCTATACAGGGCCCACCGGGGAGCTGTTTTTT
size: NA; V: TRBV5-1; J: TRBJ2-7; D: TRBD1; CDR3: CASSLGQGVSEQYF; DNA: TGCGCCAGCAGCTTGGGACAGGGGGTGAGCGAGCAGTACTTC
size: once; V: TRBV2; J: TRBJ1-1; D: TRBD1; CDR3: CASSEAVYGTGKTEAFF; DNA: TGTGCCAGCAGTGAAGCGGTATATGGGACAGGGAAGACTGAAGCTTTCTTT
size: NA; V: TRBV6-5; J: TRBJ2-1; D: TRBD1; CDR3: CASSSVQGAGNEQFF; DNA: TGTGCCAGCAGTTCAGTTCAGGGGGCCGGGAATGAGCAGTTCTTC